These 4 T cell receptor beta chains were sequenced from one sample in a study of blood T cells in healthy people across ages. Sample-barcoded 5' priming and a J-beta primer mix drove a second PCR of 7 to 11 cycles. TCRdb ran MiXCR on the 5' RACE reads and lists one entry per CDR3 protein. Among about 900,000 distinct CDR3 sequences, around 48% were seen once, and the ten largest hold 13%. What was sequenced was blood. Source of these receptors: a man aged 30 to 39 in good health.

With respect to this clonotype: One end of the junction fails to match germline, which may point to a read error. V is TRBV7-7 and J is TRBJ2-3, with a weak D call TRBD2 (5 bases). This CDR3 has 15 residues. Germline values: CDR1 SSHAT, CDR2 FNYEAQ (reference sequence). The CDR3 DNA reads TGTGCTAGCAGCTTAGGGAGCGGCGTAACAGATACGCAGTATTTT. It codes for CASSLGSGVTDTQYF.

This clonotype appeared a few times. This chain connects TRBV12-3 or TRBV12-4 to TRBJ2-1; 8 nucleotides match TRBD1. The CDR3 has 15 amino acids. With V trimmed by 2 bases and J by 7 bases, 7 bases remained unmatched. CDR3 sequence: CASSLMQGAGNEQFF. CDR3 DNA: TGTGCCAGCAGTTTAATGCAGGGGGCGGGTAATGAGCAGTTCTTC.

The table lists this clonotype with a few counts. The gene calls are TRBV20-1 and TRBJ2-5, with 7 bases lining up with TRBD2. The J call may be faulty, since TRBJ2-7 better matches the DNA end. Per the germline V gene, CDR1 is DFQATT and CDR2 is SNEGSKA (reference sequence). The CDR3 has 15 residues. The CDR3 spells CSARDSRGGTYEQYF. Here the CDR3 DNA reads TGCAGTGCTAGAGATTCCCGCGGGGGAACCTACGAGCAGTACTTC.

The chain carries TRBV6-5 and TRBJ2-7; D remains ambiguous. Per germline, CDR1 MNHEY and CDR2 SVGAGI. The CDR3 contains 17 residues. Trimming took off 3 bases at V and 1 base at J, with 19 bases between the two ends. The CDR3 region has the DNA TGTGCCAGCAGTTATCGGAGACCGGGTCGAACGTCCTACGAGCAGTACTTC. It is translated as CASSYRRPGRTSYEQYF.